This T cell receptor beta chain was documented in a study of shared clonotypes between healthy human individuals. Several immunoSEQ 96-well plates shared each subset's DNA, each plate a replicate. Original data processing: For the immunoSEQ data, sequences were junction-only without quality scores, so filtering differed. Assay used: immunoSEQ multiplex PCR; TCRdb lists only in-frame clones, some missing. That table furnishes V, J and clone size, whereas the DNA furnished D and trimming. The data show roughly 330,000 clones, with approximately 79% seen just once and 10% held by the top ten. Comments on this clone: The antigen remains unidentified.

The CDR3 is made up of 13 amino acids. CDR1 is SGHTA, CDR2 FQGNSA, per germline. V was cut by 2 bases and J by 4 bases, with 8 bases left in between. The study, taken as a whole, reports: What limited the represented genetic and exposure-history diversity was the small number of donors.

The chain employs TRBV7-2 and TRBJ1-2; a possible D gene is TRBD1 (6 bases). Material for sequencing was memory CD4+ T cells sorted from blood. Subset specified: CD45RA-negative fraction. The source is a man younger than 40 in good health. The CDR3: CASSLQGSYGYTF. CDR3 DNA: TGTGCCAGCAGCTTACAGGGGAGCTATGGCTACACCTTC. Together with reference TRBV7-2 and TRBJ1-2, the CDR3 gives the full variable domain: GAGVSQSPSNKVTEKGKDVELRCDPISGHTALYWYRQSLGQGLEFLIYFQGNSAPDKSGLPSDRFSAERTGGSVSTLTIQRTQQEDSAVYLCASSLQGSYGYTFGSGTRLTVV.